The clone carrying this TCR beta chain was seen a single time. The antigen is not known. The record originates from a study of radiotherapy plus CTLA-4 blockade in lung cancer. Study results and caveats: Tumor-origin TCR clones grew in blood after radiotherapy plus ipilimumab. Alongside interferon-beta, early blood T cell clone dynamics were reportedly the best predictor of response.

Germline V gene sequence: CDR1 SNHLY, CDR2 FYNNEI. Trimming took off 1 base at V and 3 bases at J, with 7 bases between the two ends. The CDR3 covers 13 residues. Alongside CTLA-4 blockade with ipilimumab, patients with chemo-refractory metastatic non-small-cell lung cancer received focal radiation. Data came from immunoSEQ multiplex PCR; TCRdb stores just in-frame clones and leaves some out. The sample consists of under 40,000 clones, roughly 70% of them appearing once. This chain links TRBV2 with TRBJ2-7; D not certain. The TCR comes from a human donor with non-small cell lung cancer who had stable disease on radiotherapy plus ipilimumab. Specimen: peripheral blood, collected from a patient treated with radiotherapy plus ipilimumab. CDR3 protein: CASSEGADYEQYF. The DNA for the CDR3 is TGTGCCAGCAGTGAAGGCGCCGACTACGAGCAGTACTTC.